One sample yielded the 3 T cell receptor beta chains listed below, sequenced in a study of shared clonotypes between healthy human individuals. TCRdb keeps only in-frame clones here, not all; method: immunoSEQ multiplex PCR. The sample shows about a million clones, roughly 77% of them seen only once. Sequenced material: memory CD4+ T cells from PBMCs. Subset described: CD45RA-negative fraction. The receptors were gathered from a man between 18 and 29 years old in good health. Some clones in this sample may be carry-over from other donors' samples.

The chain carries TRBV11-3 and TRBJ2-1, with no clear D. The germline V and J ends were trimmed by 1 base and 1 base, with 8 bases remaining between them. Looked up from germline, CDR1 is SGHNT and CDR2 is YENEEA. This CDR3 has 15 amino acids. CDR3 nucleotide sequence: TGTGCCAGCAGCTTAGGCTTGGGTTCCTACAATGAGCAGTTCTTC. This encodes CASSLGLGSYNEQFF.

The chain has TRBV6-1 and TRBJ2-3; the match to TRBD2 covers 10 bases. The CDR3 extends over 16 amino acids. V shed 0 bases, J shed 5 bases, and the junction held 5 bases outside the gene matches. Germline-derived CDR1 and CDR2 are MNHNS and SASEGT. CDR3 sequence (DNA): TGTGCCAGCAGTGAAGCAGCGGGAGGGCCCAAAGATACGCAGTATTTT. Translating gives CASSEAAGGPKDTQYF.

Regarding this clone: The sample carries other DNA sequences with the same CDR3. The J gene is TRBJ2-1, the V gene TRBV9; 7 nucleotides match TRBD2. Trimming at V came to 0 bases and at J to 3 bases, leaving 3 bases not matched to a gene. The CDR3 has 15 amino acids. Germline V gene lookup returns CDR1 SGDLS and CDR2 YYNGEE. The CDR3 nucleotides read TGTGCCAGCAGCGTAGTCGGCGGGAGCTACAATGAGCAGTTCTTC. Residues: CASSVVGGSYNEQFF.